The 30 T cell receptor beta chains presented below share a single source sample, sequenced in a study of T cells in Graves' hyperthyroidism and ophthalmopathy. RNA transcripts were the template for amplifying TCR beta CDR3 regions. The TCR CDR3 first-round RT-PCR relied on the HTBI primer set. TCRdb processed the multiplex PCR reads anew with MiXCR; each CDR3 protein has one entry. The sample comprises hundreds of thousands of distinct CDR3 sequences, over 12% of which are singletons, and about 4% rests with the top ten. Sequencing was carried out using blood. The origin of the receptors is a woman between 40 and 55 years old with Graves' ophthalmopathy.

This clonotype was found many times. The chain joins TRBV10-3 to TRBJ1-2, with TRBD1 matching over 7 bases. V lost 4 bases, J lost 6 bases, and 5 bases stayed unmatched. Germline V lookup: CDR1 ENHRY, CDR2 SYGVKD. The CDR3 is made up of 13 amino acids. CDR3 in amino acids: CAISGTGEDGYTF. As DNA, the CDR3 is TGTGCCATCAGTGGAACAGGGGAGGATGGCTACACCTTC.

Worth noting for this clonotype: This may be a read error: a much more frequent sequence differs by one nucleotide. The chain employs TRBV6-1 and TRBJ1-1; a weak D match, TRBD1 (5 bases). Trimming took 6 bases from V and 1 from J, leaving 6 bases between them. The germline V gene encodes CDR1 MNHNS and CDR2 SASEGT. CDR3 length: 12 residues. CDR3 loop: CASSGTNTEAFF. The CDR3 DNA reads TGTGCCAGCAGCGGGACGAACACTGAAGCTTTCTTT.

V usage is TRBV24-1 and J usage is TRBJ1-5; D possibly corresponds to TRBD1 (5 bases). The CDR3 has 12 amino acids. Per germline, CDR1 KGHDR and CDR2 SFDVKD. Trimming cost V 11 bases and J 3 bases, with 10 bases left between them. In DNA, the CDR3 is TGTGCCATTGCGGGACCCAATCAGCCCCAGCATTTT. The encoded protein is CAIAGPNQPQHF.

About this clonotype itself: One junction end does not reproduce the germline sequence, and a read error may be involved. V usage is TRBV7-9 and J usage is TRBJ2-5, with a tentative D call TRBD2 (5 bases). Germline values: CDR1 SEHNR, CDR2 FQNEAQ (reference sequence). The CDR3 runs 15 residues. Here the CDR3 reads CASTLGRVHGQTQYF. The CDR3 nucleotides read TGTGCCAGCACCTTAGGGCGGGTCCATGGTCAGACCCAGTACTTC.

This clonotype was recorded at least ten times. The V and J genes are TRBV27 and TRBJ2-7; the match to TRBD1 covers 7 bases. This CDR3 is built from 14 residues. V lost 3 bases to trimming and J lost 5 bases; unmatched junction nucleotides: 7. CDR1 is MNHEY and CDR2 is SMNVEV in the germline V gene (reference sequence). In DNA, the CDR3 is TGTGCCAGCAGTTTGTACGACAGGGCCCACGAGCAGTACTTC. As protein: CASSLYDRAHEQYF.

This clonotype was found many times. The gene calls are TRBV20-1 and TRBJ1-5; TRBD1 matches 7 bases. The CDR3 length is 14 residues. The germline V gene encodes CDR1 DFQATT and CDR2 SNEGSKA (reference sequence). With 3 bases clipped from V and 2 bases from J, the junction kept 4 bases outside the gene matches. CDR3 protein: CSASLTGGNQPQHF. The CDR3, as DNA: TGCAGTGCTAGTCTCACAGGGGGCAATCAGCCCCAGCATTTT.

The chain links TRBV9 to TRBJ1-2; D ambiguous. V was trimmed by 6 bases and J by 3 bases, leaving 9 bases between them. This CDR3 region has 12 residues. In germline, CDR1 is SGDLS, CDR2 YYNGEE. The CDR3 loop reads CASTGRYYGYTF. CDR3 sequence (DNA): TGTGCCAGCACCGGCCGCTACTATGGCTACACCTTC.

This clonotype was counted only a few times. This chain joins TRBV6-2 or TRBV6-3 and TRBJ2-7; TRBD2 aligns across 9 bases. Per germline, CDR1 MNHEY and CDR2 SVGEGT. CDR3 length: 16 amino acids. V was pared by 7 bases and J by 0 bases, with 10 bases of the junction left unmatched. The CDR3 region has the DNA TGTGCCAGCACCCAACCGAGCGGGAGGAACTCCTACGAGCAGTACTTC. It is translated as CASTQPSGRNSYEQYF.

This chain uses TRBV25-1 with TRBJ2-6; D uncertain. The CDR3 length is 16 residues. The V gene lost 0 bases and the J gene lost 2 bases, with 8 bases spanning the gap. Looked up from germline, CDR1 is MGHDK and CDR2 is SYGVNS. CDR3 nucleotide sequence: TGTGCCAGCAGTGAATATAGGCAGGCTGGGGCCAACGTCCTGACTTTC. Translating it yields CASSEYRQAGANVLTF.

CDR3 nucleotide sequence: TGCAGTGCTAGTTTCCCCAACCAAGAGACCCAGTACTTC. This codes for CSASFPNQETQYF. V usage is TRBV20-1 and J usage is TRBJ2-5; D remains unclear. Germline CDR1 DFQATT, CDR2 SNEGSKA (reference sequence). The CDR3 has 13 amino acids. The ends were cut back, 3 bases at V and 0 bases at J, with 8 bases in the middle.

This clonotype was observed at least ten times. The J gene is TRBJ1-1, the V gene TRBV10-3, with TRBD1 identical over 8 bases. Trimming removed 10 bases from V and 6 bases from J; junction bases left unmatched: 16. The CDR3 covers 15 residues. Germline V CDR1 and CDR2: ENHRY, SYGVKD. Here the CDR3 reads CANPRERGGQAEAFF. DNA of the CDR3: TGTGCCAACCCGAGAGAGAGGGGGGGACAGGCTGAAGCTTTCTTT.

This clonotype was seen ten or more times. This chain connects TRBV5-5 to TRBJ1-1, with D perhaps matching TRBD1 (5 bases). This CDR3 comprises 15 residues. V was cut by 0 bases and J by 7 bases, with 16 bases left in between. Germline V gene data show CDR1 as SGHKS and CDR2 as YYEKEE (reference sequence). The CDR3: CASSLGSGRGVEAFF. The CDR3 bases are TGTGCCAGCAGCTTGGGTAGTGGACGAGGGGTTGAAGCTTTCTTT.

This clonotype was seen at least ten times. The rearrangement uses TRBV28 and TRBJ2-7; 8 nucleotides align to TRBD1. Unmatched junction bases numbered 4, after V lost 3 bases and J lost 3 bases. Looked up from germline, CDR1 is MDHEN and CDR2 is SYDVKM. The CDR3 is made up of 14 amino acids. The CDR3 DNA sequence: TGTGCCAGCAGTTTTTCGGACAGGGACTACGAGCAGTACTTC. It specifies CASSFSDRDYEQYF.

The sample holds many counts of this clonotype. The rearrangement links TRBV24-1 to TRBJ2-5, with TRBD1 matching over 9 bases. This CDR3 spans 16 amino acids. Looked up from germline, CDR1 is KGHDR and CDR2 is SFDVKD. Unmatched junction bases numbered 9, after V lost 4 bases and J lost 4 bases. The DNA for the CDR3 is TGTGCCACCAGTGACCCGCGGGACAGGGCGGTAGAGACCCAGTACTTC. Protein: CATSDPRDRAVETQYF.

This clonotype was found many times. CDR3 in DNA: TGTGCCAGCAGTGAACGCAGGGGGTTTGGTTCACCCCTCCACTTT. It translates to CASSERRGFGSPLHF. The gene calls are TRBV6-1 and TRBJ1-6; 7 positions agree with TRBD1. The CDR3 consists of 15 residues. V lost 2 bases and J lost 9; bases outside the gene matches: 7. Germline CDR1 MNHNS, CDR2 SASEGT.

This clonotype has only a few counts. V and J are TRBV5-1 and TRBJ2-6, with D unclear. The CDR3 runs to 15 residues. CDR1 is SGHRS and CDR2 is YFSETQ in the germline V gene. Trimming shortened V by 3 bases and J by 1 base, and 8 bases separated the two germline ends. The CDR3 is CASSSGPSGANVLTF. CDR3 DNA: TGCGCCAGCAGCTCGGGTCCGTCTGGGGCCAACGTCCTGACTTTC.

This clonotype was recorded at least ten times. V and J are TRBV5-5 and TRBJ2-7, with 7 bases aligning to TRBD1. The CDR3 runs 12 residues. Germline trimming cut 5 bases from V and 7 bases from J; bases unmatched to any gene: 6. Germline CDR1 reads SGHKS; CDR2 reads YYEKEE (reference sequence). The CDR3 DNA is TGTGCCAGCAGTTATACAGGGGAGGAGCAGTACTTC. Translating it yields CASSYTGEEQYF.

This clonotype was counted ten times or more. Here the CDR3 reads CAWSGQGGSPLHF. As DNA, the CDR3 is TGTGCCTGGAGCGGACAGGGAGGCTCACCCCTCCACTTT. This rearrangement joins TRBV30 to TRBJ1-6; 8 nucleotides align to TRBD1. J gave up 10 bases and V 3 bases, and 5 bases lay outside the gene matches. Germline CDR1 reads GTSNPN; CDR2 reads SVGIG (reference sequence). This CDR3 region has 13 residues.

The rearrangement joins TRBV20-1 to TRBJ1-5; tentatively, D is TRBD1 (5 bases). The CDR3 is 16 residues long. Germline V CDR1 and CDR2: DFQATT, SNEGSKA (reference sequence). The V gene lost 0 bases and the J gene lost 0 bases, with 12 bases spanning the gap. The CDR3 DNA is TGCAGTGCTAGAGAAACGGGGACGGTTAGCAATCAGCCCCAGCATTTT. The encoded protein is CSARETGTVSNQPQHF.

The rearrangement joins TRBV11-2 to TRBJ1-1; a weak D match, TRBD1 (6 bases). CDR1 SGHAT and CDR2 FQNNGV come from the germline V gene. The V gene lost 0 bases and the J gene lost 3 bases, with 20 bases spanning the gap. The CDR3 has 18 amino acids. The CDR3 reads CASSLDQKQGRMDTEAFF. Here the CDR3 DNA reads TGTGCCAGCAGCTTAGATCAGAAACAGGGTAGGATGGACACTGAAGCTTTCTTT.

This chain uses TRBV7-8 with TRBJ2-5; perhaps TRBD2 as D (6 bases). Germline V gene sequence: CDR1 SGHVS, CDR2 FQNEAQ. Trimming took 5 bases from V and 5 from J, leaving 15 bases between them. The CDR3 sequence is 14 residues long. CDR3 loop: CASSPREEWETQYF. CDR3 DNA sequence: TGTGCCAGCAGCCCGAGGGAGGAGTGGGAGACCCAGTACTTC.

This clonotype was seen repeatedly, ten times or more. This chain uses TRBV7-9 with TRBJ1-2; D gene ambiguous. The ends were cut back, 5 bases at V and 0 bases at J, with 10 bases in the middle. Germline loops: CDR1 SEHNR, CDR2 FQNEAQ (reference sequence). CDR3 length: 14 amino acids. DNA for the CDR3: TGTGCCAGCAGCCACGCCGGGACTAACTATGGCTACACCTTC. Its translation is CASSHAGTNYGYTF.

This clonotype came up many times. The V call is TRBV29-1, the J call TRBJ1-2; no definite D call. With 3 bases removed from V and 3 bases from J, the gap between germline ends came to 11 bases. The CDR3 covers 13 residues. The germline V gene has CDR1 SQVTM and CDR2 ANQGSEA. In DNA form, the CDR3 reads TGCAGCGTTGACGGCCCTACCCACTATGGCTACACCTTC. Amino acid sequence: CSVDGPTHYGYTF.

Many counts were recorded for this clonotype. CDR3 in DNA: TGTGCCAGCAGTTCAGCAGGGAGGTACGAGCAGTACTTC. Its translation: CASSSAGRYEQYF. The chain uses TRBV12-3 or TRBV12-4 and TRBJ2-7, with a weak D call TRBD2 (6 bases). The CDR3 loop spans 13 amino acids. Trimming took 4 bases from V and 4 from J, leaving 11 bases between them.

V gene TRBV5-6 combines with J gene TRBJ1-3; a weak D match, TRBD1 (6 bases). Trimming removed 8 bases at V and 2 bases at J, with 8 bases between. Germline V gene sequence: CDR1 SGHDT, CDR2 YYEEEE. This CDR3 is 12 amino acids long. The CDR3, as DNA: TGTGCCAGTCAGGGGCCTGGAAACACCATATATTTT. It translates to CASQGPGNTIYF. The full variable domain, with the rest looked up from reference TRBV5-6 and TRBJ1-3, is DAGVTQSPTHLIKTRGQQVTLRCSPKSGHDTVSWYQQALGQGPQFIFQYYEEEERQRGNFPDRFSGHQFPNYSSELNVNALLLGDSALYLCASQGPGNTIYFGEGSWLTVV.

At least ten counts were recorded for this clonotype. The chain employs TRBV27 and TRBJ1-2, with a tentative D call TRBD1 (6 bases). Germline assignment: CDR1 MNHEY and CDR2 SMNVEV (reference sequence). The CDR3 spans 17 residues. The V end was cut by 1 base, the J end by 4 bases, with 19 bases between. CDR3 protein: CASSLYSRGTSSYGYTF. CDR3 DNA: TGTGCCAGCAGTTTATACTCCCGAGGGACATCTAGCTATGGCTACACCTTC.

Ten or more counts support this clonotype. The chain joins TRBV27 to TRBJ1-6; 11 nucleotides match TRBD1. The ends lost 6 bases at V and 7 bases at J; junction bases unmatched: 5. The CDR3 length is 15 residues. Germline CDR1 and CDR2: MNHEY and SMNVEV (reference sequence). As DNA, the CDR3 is TGTGCCAGCAGCTCCGGACAGGGGGCGAATTCACCCCTCCACTTT. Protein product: CASSSGQGANSPLHF.

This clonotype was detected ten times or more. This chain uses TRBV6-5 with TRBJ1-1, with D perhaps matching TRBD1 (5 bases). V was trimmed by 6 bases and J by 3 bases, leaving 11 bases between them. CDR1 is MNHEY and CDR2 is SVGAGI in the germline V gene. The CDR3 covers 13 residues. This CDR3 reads CASSPRQHTEAFF. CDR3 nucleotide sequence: TGTGCCAGCAGCCCTAGACAGCACACTGAAGCTTTCTTT.

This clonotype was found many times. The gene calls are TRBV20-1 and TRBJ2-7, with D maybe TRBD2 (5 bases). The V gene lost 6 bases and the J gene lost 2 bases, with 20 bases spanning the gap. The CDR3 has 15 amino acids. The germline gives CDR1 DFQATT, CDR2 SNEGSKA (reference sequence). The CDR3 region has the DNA TGCAGTGCGAGGGATGAGGGTACGTTCCCCTACGAGCAGTACTTC. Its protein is CSARDEGTFPYEQYF.

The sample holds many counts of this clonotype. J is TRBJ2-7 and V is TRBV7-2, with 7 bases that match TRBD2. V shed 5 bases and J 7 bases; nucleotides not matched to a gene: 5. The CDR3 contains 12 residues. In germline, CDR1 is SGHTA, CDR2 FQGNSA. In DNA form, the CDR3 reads TGTGCCAGCAGCGCAGGCGGGGGAGAGCAGTACTTC. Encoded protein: CASSAGGGEQYF.